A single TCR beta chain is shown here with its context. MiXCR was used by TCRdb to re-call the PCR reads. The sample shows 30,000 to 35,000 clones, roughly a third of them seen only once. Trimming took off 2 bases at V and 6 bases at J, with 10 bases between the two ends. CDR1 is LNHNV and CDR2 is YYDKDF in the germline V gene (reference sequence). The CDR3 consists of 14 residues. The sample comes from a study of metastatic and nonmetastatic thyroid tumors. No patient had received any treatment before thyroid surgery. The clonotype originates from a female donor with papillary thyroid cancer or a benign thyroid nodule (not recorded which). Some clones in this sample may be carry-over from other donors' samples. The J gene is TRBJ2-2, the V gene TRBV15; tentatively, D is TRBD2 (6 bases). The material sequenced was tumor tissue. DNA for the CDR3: TGTGCCACCAGCAGAACTCGGAGGGCCGGGGAGCTGTTTTTT. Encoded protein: CATSRTRRAGELFF.